This TCR beta chain comes out of a study of yellow fever vaccine responses in identical twins. Germline CDR1 reads MNHNS; CDR2 reads SASEGT. This CDR3 comprises 14 residues. TCRdb reprocessed the RT-PCR reads via MiXCR and lists one record per CDR3 protein. The table lists tens of thousands of distinct CDR3 sequences, roughly 73% of them singletons. Points from the study as a whole: Each twin's T cell response to the vaccine was reported to look partly convergent and partly personalized.

For this clonotype: Its target is unknown. At one end the junction does not follow the germline gene, possibly because of a read error.

The gene calls are TRBV6-1 and TRBJ2-3, with 7 bases matching TRBD2. This TCR was sampled from a woman aged 18-30 years who received the yellow fever vaccine. Here the sequenced sample was T cells from blood (PBMCs), unsorted or a sorted subset (not recorded which), taken before or after yellow fever vaccination (not recorded which). CDR3 coding DNA: TGTGCCATCAGTAAAGCGGGGAACACAGATACGCAGTATTTT. Its translation is CAISKAGNTDTQYF.